This T cell receptor beta chain was captured by sequencing in a study of glioma-infiltrating T cells after dendritic cell vaccination. The wider study: Three intradermal dendritic cell vaccine injections were given every two weeks.

No glioblastoma patient carried an isocitrate dehydrogenase mutation. TCRdb keeps only in-frame clones here, not all; method: immunoSEQ multiplex PCR. The sample lists about 73,000 clones; over 75% were seen once. Trimming left V 5 bases short and J 8 bases short, with 12 bases between. This CDR3 spans 12 amino acids. Germline CDR1 SEHNR, CDR2 FQNEAQ (reference sequence). V is TRBV7-9 and J is TRBJ1-1, with D maybe TRBD1 (6 bases). This receptor was taken from a human donor with glioblastoma. This sample comprised blood, obtained before dendritic cell vaccination. The CDR3 is CASSHNRVEAFF. The CDR3, as DNA: TGTGCCAGCAGCCACAACAGGGTGGAAGCTTTCTTT.